This T cell receptor beta chain was captured in a study of identical twins. This CDR3 has 15 residues. V lost 3 bases and J 0 bases, leaving 10 bases between the germline ends. TCRdb re-analysed the 5' RACE reads in MiXCR, keeping a single row per CDR3 protein. The sample consists of 700,000 or so distinct CDR3 sequences, 21% of them appearing once. This clonotype was seen a handful of times. These data were likewise used in another study, on T cells expressing NK-cell markers.

The chain carries TRBV12-3 or TRBV12-4 and TRBJ2-3; D is perhaps TRBD2 (6 bases). The TCR was taken from a woman aged 18-29 years in good health. Sequencing was done on a sample of PBMCs. The CDR3 region is CASSFSGYSTDTQYF. CDR3 nucleotide sequence: TGTGCCAGCAGTTTCAGCGGGTACAGCACAGATACGCAGTATTTT.